This TCR beta chain was sequenced for a study of response to subunit inactivated influenza vaccine. TCRdb analysed the RT-PCR reads with MiXCR anew, one entry per CDR3 protein. This table has about 570,000 distinct CDR3 sequences, about 11% appearing once. These data were likewise used in another study, on T cells expressing NK-cell markers. That study adds: 5'RACE template switching built TCR beta cDNA with unique molecular identifiers. It was from sorted CD3+CD56+NKG2C+, CD3+CD56+NKG2C- and CD3+CD56-NKG2C+ T cells that TCR beta repertoires came. Top CD8+ clonotypes included the dominant CD3+CD56+NKG2C+ clonotypes in roughly 6 donors. There were a few donors in whom these clonotypes also led the CD3+CD56-NKG2C+ fraction.

This TCR derives from a man aged 50 or older who received an inactivated influenza vaccine. This material consisted of PBMCs from blood, taken on the day of vaccination.

CDR3 residues: CSATSPPETQYF. In DNA, the CDR3 is TGCAGTGCCACCTCCCCCCCGGAGACCCAGTACTTC. The V call is TRBV20-1, the J call TRBJ2-5; no firm D call. The germline V gene encodes CDR1 DFQATT and CDR2 SNEGSKA (reference sequence). Trimming shortened V by 6 bases and J by 5 bases, and 13 bases separated the two germline ends. This CDR3 has 12 residues.